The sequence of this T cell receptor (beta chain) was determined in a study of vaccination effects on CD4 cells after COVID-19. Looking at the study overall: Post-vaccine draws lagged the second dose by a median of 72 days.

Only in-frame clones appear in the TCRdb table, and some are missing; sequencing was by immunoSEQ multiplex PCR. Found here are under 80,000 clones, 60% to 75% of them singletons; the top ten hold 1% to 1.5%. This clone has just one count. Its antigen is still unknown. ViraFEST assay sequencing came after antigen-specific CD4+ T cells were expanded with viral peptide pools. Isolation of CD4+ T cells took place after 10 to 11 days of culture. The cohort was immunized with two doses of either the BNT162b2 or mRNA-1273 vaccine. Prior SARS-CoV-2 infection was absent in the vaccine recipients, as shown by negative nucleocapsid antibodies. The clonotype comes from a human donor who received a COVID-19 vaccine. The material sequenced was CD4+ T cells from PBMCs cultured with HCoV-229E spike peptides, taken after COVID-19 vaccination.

This CDR3 reads CASSLSRGSYNEQFF. CDR3 coding DNA: TGTGCCAGCAGTTTATCGAGGGGATCCTACAATGAGCAGTTCTTC. The chain links TRBV27 to TRBJ2-1, with D possibly called TRBD1 or TRBD2 (5 bases each). CDR3 length: 15 amino acids. Germline values: CDR1 MNHEY, CDR2 SMNVEV (reference sequence). V shed 0 bases and J shed 1 base, with 7 bases lying between them.